This T cell receptor beta chain was sequenced in a study of control samples from healthy donors and cancer patients. The length of the CDR3 is 14 residues. The germline V gene has CDR1 LNHDA and CDR2 SQIVND (reference sequence). Deletions cut 3 bases from V and 5 bases from J, with 10 bases between. Clones were sequenced by immunoSEQ multiplex PCR, and TCRdb holds only the in-frame ones, with some missing. The sample includes some 100,000 clones, 70% to 90% seen only once; the top ten take around an eighth. Material: blood. The chain joins TRBV19 to TRBJ1-4; D is ambiguous. This TCR derives from a man younger than 45 in good health. CDR3 protein: CASSIRRENEKLFF. As DNA, the CDR3 is TGTGCCAGTAGTATCCGGAGGGAAAATGAAAAACTGTTTTTT.